The clone carrying this T cell receptor beta chain was seen repeatedly, ten times or more. The antigen remains unidentified. This record belongs to a study of response to subunit inactivated influenza vaccine. TCRdb itself ran the RT-PCR reads through MiXCR, one entry per CDR3 protein. The sample consists of 530,000 or so distinct CDR3 sequences, around 13% of them appearing once. Study-level points and caveats: The authors put forward the suggestion that each seasonal influenza vaccination may bring in only a limited number of new T cells.

The specimen comprised PBMCs from blood, sampled roughly 12 days after vaccination. This receptor was identified in a man in his forties or fifties who received an inactivated influenza vaccine.

In DNA form, the CDR3 reads TGTGCCAGCAGTTTAATCAGGGGGTCAGTCTCTCGAACGAACACCGGGGAGCTGTTTTTT. This gives the protein CASSLIRGSVSRTNTGELFF. The chain uses TRBV12-3 or TRBV12-4 and TRBJ2-2; 7 nucleotides line up with TRBD1. Germline trimming cut 2 bases from V and 0 bases from J; bases unmatched to any gene: 15. This CDR3 contains 20 residues.